These T cell receptor beta chains were read from a single sample in a study of vaccination and CD4 T cells after COVID-19. In TCRdb, the PCR reads were re-called with MiXCR into one record per CDR3 protein. The sample includes fewer than 20,000 distinct CDR3 sequences, roughly 50% of them seen just once. No cognate antigen is known for these TCRs. Input material: CD4+ T cells from blood, cultured in vitro. These receptors were taken from a human donor who had recovered from COVID-19. Both conserved end residues are part of each CDR3. The D gene is left open where the match is weak. Some rows mark clone size as missing; the rest say once, few, many or name a class of expanded clone.

size: -; J: TRBJ2-2; V: TRBV15; D: -; DNA: TGTGCCACCAGCAGATCTTGGTCGTCTACCGGGGAGCTGTTTTTT; CDR3: CATSRSWSSTGELFF
size: few; J: TRBJ1-3; V: TRBV19; D: TRBD1; DNA: TGTGCCAGTAGTGTCGGGACAGGGGCTGGAAACACCATATATTTT; CDR3: CASSVGTGAGNTIYF
size: -; J: TRBJ2-1; V: TRBV7-3; D: -; DNA: TGTGCCAGCAGCGTTAACACCGGCAATGAGCAGTTCTTC; CDR3: CASSVNTGNEQFF
size: -; J: TRBJ2-3; V: TRBV6-5; D: TRBD2; DNA: TGTGCCAGCAGTTCCCGACTAGCGGCTAGCACAGATACGCAGTATTTT; CDR3: CASSSRLAASTDTQYF
size: few; J: TRBJ1-6; V: TRBV7-9; D: -; DNA: TGTGCCAGCAGCTTAGCCCAGGGGAATTCACCCCTCCACTTT; CDR3: CASSLAQGNSPLHF
size: -; J: TRBJ2-3; V: TRBV5-1; D: TRBD2; DNA: TGCGCCAGCAAGGGCGGGAGGGCGGGCACAGATACGCAGTATTTT; CDR3: CASKGGRAGTDTQYF
size: -; J: TRBJ2-3; V: TRBV20-1; D: -; DNA: TGCAGTGTACAGGGATTGCGTGCAGATACGCAGTATTTT; CDR3: CSVQGLRADTQYF
size: -; J: TRBJ2-6; V: TRBV6-2/TRBV6-3; D: -; DNA: TGTGCCAGCTTCGAGGCGGGGGCCGGGGCCAACGTCCTGACTTTC; CDR3: CASFEAGAGANVLTF
size: -; J: TRBJ1-2; V: TRBV7-9; D: -; DNA: TGTGCCAGCAGCTCTCATTATCCCCTTCGGGGCGGGACGGGGGGACTAACTTATGGCTACACCTTC; CDR3: CASSSHYPLRGGTGGLTYGYTF
size: once; J: TRBJ1-6; V: TRBV28; D: -; DNA: TGTGCCAGCAGTCCCGGACAGCCTAATTCACCCCTCCACTTT; CDR3: CASSPGQPNSPLHF
size: -; J: TRBJ1-6; V: TRBV18; D: -; DNA: TGTGCCAGCTCCCCGGACAGAAGTGCAGGAGATTCACCCCTCCACTTT; CDR3: CASSPDRSAGDSPLHF
size: -; J: TRBJ1-5; V: TRBV20-1; D: -; DNA: TGCAGTACTGCAGAGCCCCGGGGCGGAAGCAATCAGCCCCAGCATTTT; CDR3: CSTAEPRGGSNQPQHF
size: -; J: TRBJ1-1; V: TRBV29-1; D: -; DNA: TGCAGCACCAGACAGAAGACCATGAACACTGAAGCTTTCTTT; CDR3: CSTRQKTMNTEAFF
size: -; J: TRBJ1-1; V: TRBV20-1; D: -; DNA: TGCAGTGCTAAGGGGCCGAACACTGAAGCTTTCTTT; CDR3: CSAKGPNTEAFF
size: -; J: TRBJ2-3; V: TRBV11-3; D: -; DNA: TGTGCCAGCAGCTTAGGTAGCAGCACAGATACGCAGTATTTT; CDR3: CASSLGSSTDTQYF
size: -; J: TRBJ2-7; V: TRBV6-1; D: -; DNA: TGTGCCAGCAGTAACCCCCGACAGGCCGTCCACGAGCAGTACTTC; CDR3: CASSNPRQAVHEQYF
size: few; J: TRBJ2-3; V: TRBV11-2; D: TRBD1; DNA: TGTGCCAGCAGCCTGGGACAGAGCACAGATACGCAGTATTTT; CDR3: CASSLGQSTDTQYF
size: -; J: TRBJ1-3; V: TRBV15; D: -; DNA: TGTGCCACCAGTACCTTCGACCAGGGGTCTGGAAACACCATATATTTT; CDR3: CATSTFDQGSGNTIYF